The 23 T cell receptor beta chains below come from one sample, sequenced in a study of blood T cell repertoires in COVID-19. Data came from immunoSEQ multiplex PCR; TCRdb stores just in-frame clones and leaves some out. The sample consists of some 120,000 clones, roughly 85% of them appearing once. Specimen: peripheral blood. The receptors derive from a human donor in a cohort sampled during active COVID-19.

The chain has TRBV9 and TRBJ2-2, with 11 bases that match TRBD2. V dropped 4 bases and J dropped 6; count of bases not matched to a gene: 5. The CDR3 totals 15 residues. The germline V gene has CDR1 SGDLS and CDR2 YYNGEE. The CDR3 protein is CASSTSGRKAGELFF. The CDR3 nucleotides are TGTGCCAGCAGCACTAGCGGGAGAAAGGCCGGGGAGCTGTTTTTT.

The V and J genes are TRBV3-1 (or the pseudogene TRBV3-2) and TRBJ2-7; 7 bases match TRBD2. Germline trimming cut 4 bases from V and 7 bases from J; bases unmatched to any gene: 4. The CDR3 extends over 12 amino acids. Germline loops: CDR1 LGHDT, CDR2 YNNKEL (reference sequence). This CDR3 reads CASSRGGGEQYF. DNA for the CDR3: TGTGCCAGCAGCCGCGGGGGAGGGGAGCAGTACTTC.

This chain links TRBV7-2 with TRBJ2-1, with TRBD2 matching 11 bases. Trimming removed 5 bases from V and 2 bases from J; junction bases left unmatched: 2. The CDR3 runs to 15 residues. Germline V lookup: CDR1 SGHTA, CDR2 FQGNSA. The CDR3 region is CASSLTSGTYNEQFF. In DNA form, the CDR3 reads TGTGCCAGCAGCCTGACTAGCGGGACCTACAATGAGCAGTTCTTC.

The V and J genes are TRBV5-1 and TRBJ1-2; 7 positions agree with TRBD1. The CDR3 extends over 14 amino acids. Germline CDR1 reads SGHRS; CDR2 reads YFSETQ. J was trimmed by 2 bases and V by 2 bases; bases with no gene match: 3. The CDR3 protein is CASSFEGQNYGYTF. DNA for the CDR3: TGCGCCAGCAGCTTCGAGGGACAGAACTATGGCTACACCTTC.

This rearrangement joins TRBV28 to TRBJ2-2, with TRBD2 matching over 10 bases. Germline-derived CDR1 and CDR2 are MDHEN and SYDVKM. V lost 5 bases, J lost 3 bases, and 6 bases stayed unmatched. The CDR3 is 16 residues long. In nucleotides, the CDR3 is TGTGCCAGCAGTCATCTTCTAGCGGGAGACACCGGGGAGCTGTTTTTT. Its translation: CASSHLLAGDTGELFF.

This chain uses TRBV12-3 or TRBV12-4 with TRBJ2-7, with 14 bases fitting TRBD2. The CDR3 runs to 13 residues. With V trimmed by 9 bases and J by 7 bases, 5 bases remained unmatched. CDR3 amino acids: CASRTSGGSEQYF. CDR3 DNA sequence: TGTGCCAGTAGGACTAGCGGGGGGAGTGAGCAGTACTTC.

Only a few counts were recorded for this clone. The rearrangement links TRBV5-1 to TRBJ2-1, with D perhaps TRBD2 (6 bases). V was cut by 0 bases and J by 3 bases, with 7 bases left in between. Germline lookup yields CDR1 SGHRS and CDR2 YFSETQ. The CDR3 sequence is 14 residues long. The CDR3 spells CASSLGLVYNEQFF. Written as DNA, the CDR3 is TGCGCCAGCAGCTTGGGACTAGTCTACAATGAGCAGTTCTTC.

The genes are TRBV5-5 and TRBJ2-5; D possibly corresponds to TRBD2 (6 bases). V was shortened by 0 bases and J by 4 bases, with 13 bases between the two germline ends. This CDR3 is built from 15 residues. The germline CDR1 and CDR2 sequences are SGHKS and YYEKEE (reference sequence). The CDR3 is CASSLEAGRGETQYF. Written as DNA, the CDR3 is TGTGCCAGCAGCTTGGAGGCGGGAAGGGGAGAGACCCAGTACTTC.

The CDR3 loop is CASSMHGQLEAFF. The CDR3 DNA is TGTGCCAGCAGTATGCACGGACAGTTAGAAGCTTTCTTT. The V call is TRBV28, the J call TRBJ1-1, with D possibly being TRBD1 (6 bases). The CDR3 loop spans 13 amino acids. Germline values: CDR1 MDHEN, CDR2 SYDVKM. Trimming left V 5 bases short and J 8 bases short, with 15 bases between.

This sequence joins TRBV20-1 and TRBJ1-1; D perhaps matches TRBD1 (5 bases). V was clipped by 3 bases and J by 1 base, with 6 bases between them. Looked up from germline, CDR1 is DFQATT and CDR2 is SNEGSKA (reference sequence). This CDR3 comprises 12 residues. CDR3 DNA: TGCAGTGCTAGTCAGGGGAACACTGAAGCTTTCTTT. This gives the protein CSASQGNTEAFF.

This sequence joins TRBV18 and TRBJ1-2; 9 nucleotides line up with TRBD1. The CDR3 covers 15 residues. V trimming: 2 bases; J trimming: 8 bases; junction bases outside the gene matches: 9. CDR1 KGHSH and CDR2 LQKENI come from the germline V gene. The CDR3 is CASSPTLGQGLGYTF. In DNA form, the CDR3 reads TGTGCCAGCTCACCAACTTTAGGACAGGGGTTGGGCTACACCTTC.

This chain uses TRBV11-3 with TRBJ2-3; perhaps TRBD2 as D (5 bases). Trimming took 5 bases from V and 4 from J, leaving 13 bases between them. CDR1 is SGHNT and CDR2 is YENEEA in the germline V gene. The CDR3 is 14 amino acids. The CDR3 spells CASSLAGFPDTQYF. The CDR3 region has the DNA TGTGCCAGCAGCCTCGCGGGCTTTCCAGATACGCAGTATTTT.

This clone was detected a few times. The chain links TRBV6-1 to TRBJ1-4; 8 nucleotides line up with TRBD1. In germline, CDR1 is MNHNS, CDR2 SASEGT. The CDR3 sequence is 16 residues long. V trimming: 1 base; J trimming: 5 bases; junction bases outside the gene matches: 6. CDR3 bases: TGTGCCAGCAGTGAAGAGGGGACAGGAGGGAATGAAAAACTGTTTTTT. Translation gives CASSEEGTGGNEKLFF.

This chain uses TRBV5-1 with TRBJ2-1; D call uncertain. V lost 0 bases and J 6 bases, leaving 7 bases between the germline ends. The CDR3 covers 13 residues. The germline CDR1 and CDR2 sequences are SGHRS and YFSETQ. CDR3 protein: CASSLVSPNEQFF. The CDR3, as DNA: TGCGCCAGCAGCTTGGTCTCCCCCAATGAGCAGTTCTTC.

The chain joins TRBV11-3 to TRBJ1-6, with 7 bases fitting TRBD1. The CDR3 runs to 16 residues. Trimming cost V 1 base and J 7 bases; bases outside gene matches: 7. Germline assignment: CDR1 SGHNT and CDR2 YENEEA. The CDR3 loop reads CASSLGTGDGNSPLHF. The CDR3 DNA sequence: TGTGCCAGCAGCTTAGGCACAGGGGACGGCAATTCACCCCTCCACTTT.

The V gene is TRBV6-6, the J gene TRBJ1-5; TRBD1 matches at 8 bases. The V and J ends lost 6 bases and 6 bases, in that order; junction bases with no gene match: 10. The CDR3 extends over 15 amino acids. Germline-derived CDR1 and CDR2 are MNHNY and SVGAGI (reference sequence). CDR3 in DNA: TGTGCCAGCAGAGCCAGGACAGGGTCAGGTCAGCCCCAGCATTTT. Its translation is CASRARTGSGQPQHF.

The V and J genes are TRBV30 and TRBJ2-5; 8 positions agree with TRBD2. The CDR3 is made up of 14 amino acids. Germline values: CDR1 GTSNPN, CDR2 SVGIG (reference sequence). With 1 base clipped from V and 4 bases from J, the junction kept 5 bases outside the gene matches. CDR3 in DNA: TGTGCCTGGAGTGAGGGACTAGGGCCAGAGACCCAGTACTTC. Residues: CAWSEGLGPETQYF.

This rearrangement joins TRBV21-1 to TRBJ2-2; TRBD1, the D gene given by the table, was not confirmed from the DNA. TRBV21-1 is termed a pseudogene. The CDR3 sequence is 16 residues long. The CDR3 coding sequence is TGTGCCAGCAGCAAAGGACAGGCCCGGCGGACCGGGGAGCTGTTTTTT. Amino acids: CASSKGQARRTGELFF.

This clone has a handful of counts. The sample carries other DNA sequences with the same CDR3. The CDR3 DNA is TGTGCCAGCAGCTTGGGAGGGGGCGATTCACCCCTCCACTTT. Protein sequence: CASSLGGGDSPLHF. V and J are TRBV5-8 and TRBJ1-6; 7 bases align to TRBD1. V was pared by 0 bases and J by 8 bases, with 2 bases of the junction left unmatched. Germline CDR1 is SGHTS and CDR2 is YDEGEE. The CDR3 is 14 residues long.

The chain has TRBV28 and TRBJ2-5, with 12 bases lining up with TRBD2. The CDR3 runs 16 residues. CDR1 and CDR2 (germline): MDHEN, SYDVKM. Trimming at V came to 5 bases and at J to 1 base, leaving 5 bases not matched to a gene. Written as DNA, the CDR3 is TGTGCCAGCAGTACCACTAGCGGGAGGCTCCAAGAGACCCAGTACTTC. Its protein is CASSTTSGRLQETQYF.

The CDR3: CASSLPAGRGNTIYF. CDR3 coding DNA: TGTGCCAGCAGCTTGCCAGCAGGGAGGGGAAACACCATATATTTT. The gene calls are TRBV5-4 and TRBJ1-3, with TRBD1 as a possible D gene (5 bases). Trimming pared 1 base from V and 4 bases from J, leaving 12 bases between. This CDR3 is 15 amino acids long. From germline, CDR1 is SGHNT and CDR2 YYREEE (reference sequence).

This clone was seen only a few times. In DNA form, the CDR3 reads TGTGCCAGCGCAGGGACAGGGGGAGAGACCCAGTACTTC. Translation gives CASAGTGGETQYF. The V gene is TRBV6-6, the J gene TRBJ2-5, with 11 bases lining up with TRBD1. This CDR3 has 13 residues. Germline CDR1 is MNHNY and CDR2 is SVGAGI (reference sequence). The junction had 3 bases not matched to a gene; V was cut back by 8 bases and J by 4 bases.

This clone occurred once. This CDR3 reads CASRGQAGGYGYTF. CDR3 bases: TGTGCCAGCAGAGGACAGGCGGGGGGCTATGGCTACACCTTC. The chain couples TRBV28 to TRBJ1-2; 7 bases match TRBD1. Looked up from germline, CDR1 is MDHEN and CDR2 is SYDVKM. Germline trimming cut 6 bases from V and 4 bases from J; bases unmatched to any gene: 8. The CDR3 has 14 residues.